The 3 T cell receptor beta chains below were found in one sample sequenced in a study of cytomegalovirus exposure and HLA in healthy donors. TCRdb keeps only in-frame clones here, not all; method: immunoSEQ multiplex PCR. The sample carries approximately 65,000 clones, 91% recorded once. Sequenced: PBMCs. These receptors all stem from a man between 18 and 35 years old in good health and CMV-seronegative.

V is TRBV29-1 and J is TRBJ2-1; TRBD2 might be the D (6 bases). CDR1 is SQVTM, CDR2 ANQGSEA, per germline. Trimming pared 7 bases from V and 0 bases from J, leaving 19 bases between. There are 16 residues in the CDR3. The CDR3 spells CSAIFPRESSYNEQFF. CDR3 coding DNA: TGCAGCGCCATCTTCCCCCGGGAGAGCTCCTACAATGAGCAGTTCTTC.

This clone was observed once. The chain recombines TRBV10-3 with TRBJ1-5; D may be TRBD1 (5 bases). The CDR3 length is 15 residues. V was shortened by 8 bases and J by 2 bases, with 16 bases between the two germline ends. Germline assignment: CDR1 ENHRY and CDR2 SYGVKD. CDR3 sequence reads: CAILGRGDGNQPQHF. The CDR3 nucleotides are TGTGCCATCCTCGGACGGGGGGATGGCAATCAGCCCCAGCATTTT.

V usage is TRBV5-5 and J usage is TRBJ2-5, with D possibly being TRBD1 (6 bases). V gave up 4 bases and J gave up 4 bases, with 14 bases separating them. The CDR3 covers 14 residues. Germline CDR1 reads SGHKS; CDR2 reads YYEKEE (reference sequence). CDR3 bases: TGTGCCAGCAGCAGGGGGACACTGGGAGAGACCCAGTACTTC. Protein: CASSRGTLGETQYF.